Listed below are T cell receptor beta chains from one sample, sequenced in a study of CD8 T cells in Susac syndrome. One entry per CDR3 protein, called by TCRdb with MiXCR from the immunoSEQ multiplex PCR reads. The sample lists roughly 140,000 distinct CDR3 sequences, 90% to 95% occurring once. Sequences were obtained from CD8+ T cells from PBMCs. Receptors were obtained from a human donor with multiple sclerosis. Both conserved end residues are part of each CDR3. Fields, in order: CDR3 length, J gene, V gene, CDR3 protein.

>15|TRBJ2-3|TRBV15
CATSLLRGHTDTQYF
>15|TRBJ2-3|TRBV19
CASQRGPFQVDTQYF
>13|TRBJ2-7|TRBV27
CASSLAPGYEQYF
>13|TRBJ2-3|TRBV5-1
CASTSGGADTQYF
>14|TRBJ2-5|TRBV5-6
CASSLVHEQETQYF
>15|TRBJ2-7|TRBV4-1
CASSQSTSGGAQQYF
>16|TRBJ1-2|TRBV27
CASSLKSARRLYGYTF
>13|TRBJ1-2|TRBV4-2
CASSQAGNYGYTF
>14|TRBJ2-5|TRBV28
CASSLTGGSETQYF
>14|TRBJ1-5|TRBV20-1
CSARAEPRNQPQHF
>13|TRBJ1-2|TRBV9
CASSVAGYYGYTF
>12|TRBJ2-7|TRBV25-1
CASSQSPYEQYF
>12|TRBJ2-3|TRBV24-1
CATSAHSDTQYF
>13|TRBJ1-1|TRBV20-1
CSAQTGDNTEAFF
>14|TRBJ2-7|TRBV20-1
CSARNDRELNEQYF
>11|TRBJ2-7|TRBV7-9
CATAGAYEQYF
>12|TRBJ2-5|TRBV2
CASNQIAETQYF
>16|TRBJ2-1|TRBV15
CATSSKGGAVGNEQFF
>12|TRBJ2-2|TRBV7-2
CASSPQPGELFF
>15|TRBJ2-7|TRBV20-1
CSARERGESSYEQYF
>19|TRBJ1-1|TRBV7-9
CASSPPVPGQGTRDTEAFF
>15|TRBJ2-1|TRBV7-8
CASRPPGLAGGEQFF
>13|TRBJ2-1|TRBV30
CAWTASSYNEQFF
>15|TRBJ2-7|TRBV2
CASSEVGGTAYEQYF
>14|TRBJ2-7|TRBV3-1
CASSPGLAPGEQYF
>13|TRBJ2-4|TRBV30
CAWSPSRGNIQYF
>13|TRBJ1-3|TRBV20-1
CSAIVESGNTIYF
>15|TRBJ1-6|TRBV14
CASSQEDPTDSPLHF
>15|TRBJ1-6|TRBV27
CASSLTAAGNSPLHF
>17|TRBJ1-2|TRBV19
CASSTSVALQKTYGYTF
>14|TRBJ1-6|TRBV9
CASSVAQGGSPLHF
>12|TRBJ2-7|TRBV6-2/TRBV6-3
CATARITYEQYF
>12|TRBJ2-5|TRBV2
CASIYRQETQYF
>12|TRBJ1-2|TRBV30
CAWTPPGNGYTF
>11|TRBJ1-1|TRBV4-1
CASSYGTETFF
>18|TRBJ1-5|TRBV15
CATSRDLMGGWGNQPQHF
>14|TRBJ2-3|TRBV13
CASGLAGGADTQYF